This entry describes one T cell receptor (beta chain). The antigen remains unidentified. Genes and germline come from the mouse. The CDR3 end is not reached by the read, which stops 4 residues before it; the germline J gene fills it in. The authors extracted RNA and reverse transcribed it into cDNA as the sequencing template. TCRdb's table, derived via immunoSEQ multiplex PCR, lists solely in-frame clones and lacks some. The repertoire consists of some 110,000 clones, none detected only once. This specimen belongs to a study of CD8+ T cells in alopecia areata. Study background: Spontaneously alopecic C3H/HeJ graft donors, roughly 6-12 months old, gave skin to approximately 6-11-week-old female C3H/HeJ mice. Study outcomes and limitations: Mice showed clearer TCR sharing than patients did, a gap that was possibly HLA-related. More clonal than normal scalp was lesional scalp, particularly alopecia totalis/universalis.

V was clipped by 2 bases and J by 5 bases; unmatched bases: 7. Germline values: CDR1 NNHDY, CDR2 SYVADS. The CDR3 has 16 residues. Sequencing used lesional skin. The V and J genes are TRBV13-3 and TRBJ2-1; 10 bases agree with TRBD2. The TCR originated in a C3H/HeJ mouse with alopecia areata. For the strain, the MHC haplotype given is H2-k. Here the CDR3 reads CASSELGGAGDAEQFF. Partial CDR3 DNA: TGTGCCAGCAGTGAACTGGGGGGGGCGGGGGATGCT.